The entry below describes one T cell receptor (beta chain). This clone's antigen is unknown. Base-call qualities are not available, and no considerably larger clone is one nucleotide away. Library preparation was by PCR. The sample was run on an Illumina HiSeq 2500. TCR libraries were prepared with molecular barcoding, using unique molecular identifiers to normalize TCRbeta repertoire quantification. TCRdb reanalyzed the raw reads on its own, using fastp at Q25 for trimming and MiXCR for clone calling, and kept in-frame beta chains. One record per CDR3 amino acid sequence lists the most common genes and DNA. Here the sample has 300,000 to 400,000 distinct CDR3 sequences; 15% to 20% occur a single time. The ten largest clonotypes hold roughly 40% of the sample. This sample is part of a study of T-cell reconstitution after alpha-beta-depleted transplantation in children (dated by TCRdb to 2015 to 2016). For context, the study as a whole: Using TCR repertoire profiling, the study quantitatively followed how T-cell immune reconstitution unfolded in children after TCRalphabeta/CD19-depleted allogeneic hematopoietic cell transplantation. On the study overall, not on this receptor specifically: Over subsequent months, a decline in hyperexpanded clone frequencies was noted, and after one year, T-cell counts and TCRbeta diversity were mostly ascribed to newly produced T cells. About two months after transplant, the apparently early recovery of alphabetaT-cell counts reportedly depended on just several hundred clones that had expanded rapidly and came from non-depleted graft cells. In some patients, high TCRbeta diversity at day 60 was attributed to recipient T cells and intrathymic progenitors that had survived conditioning.

In light of the paper, this sample's treatment or condition label describes: allogeneic hematopoietic cell transplantation with graft depleted of TCRalphabeta T cells and CD19 B cells. The transplant recipients were children given TCRalphabeta/CD19-depleted allogeneic hematopoietic cell grafts. According to the germline V gene, CDR1 reads LGHNA and CDR2 reads YSLEER. V is cut back by 0 bases and J by 5 bases, with 6 bases in the junction unmatched. Including cysteine and phenylalanine, the CDR3 has 16 amino acids. Only the CDR3 DNA is retained, 48 bases long and in frame from the first base. The material was PBMCs, mostly from graft donor cells, obtained 360 days after TCRalphabeta/CD19-depleted stem cell transplant. The chain is assembled from TRBV4-3 and TRBJ2-5, with TRBD1 matching 10 junction bases. This receptor was taken from a male patient aged 2-15 years who had a stem cell transplant for acute lymphoblastic leukemia, so the T cells may come from the graft donor. CDR3 loop: CASSQEPDRGRETQYF. Here is the DNA: TGCGCCAGCAGCCAAGAGCCCGACAGGGGGCGTGAGACCCAGTACTTC.